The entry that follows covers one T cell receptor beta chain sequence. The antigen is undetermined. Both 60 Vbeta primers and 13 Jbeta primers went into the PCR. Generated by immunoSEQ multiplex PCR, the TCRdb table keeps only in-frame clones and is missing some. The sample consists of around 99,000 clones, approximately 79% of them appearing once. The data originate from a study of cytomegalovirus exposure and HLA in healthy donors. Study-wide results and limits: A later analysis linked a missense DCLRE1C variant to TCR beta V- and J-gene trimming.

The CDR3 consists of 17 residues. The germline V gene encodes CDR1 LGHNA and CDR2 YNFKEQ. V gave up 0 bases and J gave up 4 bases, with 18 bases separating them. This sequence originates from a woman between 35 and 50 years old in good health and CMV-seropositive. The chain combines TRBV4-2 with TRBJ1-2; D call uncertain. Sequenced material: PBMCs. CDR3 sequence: CASSQDKGVSISYGYTF. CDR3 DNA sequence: TGTGCCAGCAGCCAAGATAAGGGAGTGAGCATCTCCTATGGCTACACCTTC.